A selection of T cell receptor beta chains follows, all from one sample in a study of T cell responses to AZD1222 COVID-19 vaccine. Libraries were prepared by immunoSEQ multiplex PCR; TCRdb keeps only in-frame clonotypes and omits some of them. The sample has around 75,000 clones; about 91% are singletons. The sequencing here drew on peripheral blood, taken 28 days after the second dose of the MenACWY control vaccine. The source is an adult who received the MenACWY meningococcal vaccine as a control. CDR3s include the opening cysteine and the closing phenylalanine or tryptophan. Each record gives: V gene, J gene, clone size, D gene, CDR3 protein, CDR3 DNA. D genes are given only for firm matches. For some rows the clone size is stated as once, few or many, or as a class when expanded; others skip it.

>TRBV6-4|TRBJ2-2|-|TRBD1
CASSVRGQRGTGELFF
TGTGCCAGCAGTGTCCGGGGACAGCGAGGGACCGGGGAGCTGTTTTTT
>TRBV2|TRBJ1-1|-|-
CASNSENTEAFF
TGTGCCAGCAATTCAGAGAACACTGAAGCTTTCTTT
>TRBV6-6|TRBJ2-7|-|-
CASSYSQGGSGEQYF
TGTGCCAGCAGTTATTCGCAGGGGGGGTCGGGCGAGCAGTACTTC
>TRBV2|TRBJ1-6|-|-
CASSVAVGGGGLRISPLHF
TGTGCCAGCAGTGTAGCGGTGGGCGGTGGGGGGCTAAGGATTTCACCCCTCCACTTT
>TRBV5-6|TRBJ2-5|-|-
CASSSLDGMQETQYF
TGTGCCAGCAGCTCTCTCGATGGGATGCAAGAGACCCAGTACTTC
>TRBV9|TRBJ2-5|-|-
CASGLQAGGETQYF
TGTGCCAGCGGCCTACAGGCGGGTGGGGAGACCCAGTACTTC
>TRBV4-2|TRBJ1-6|few|TRBD1
CASSPRVVDRFSSYNSPLHF
TGTGCCAGCAGCCCGCGTGTCGTGGACAGGTTCAGCTCCTATAATTCACCCCTCCACTTT
>TRBV6-2/TRBV6-3|TRBJ2-1|-|TRBD2
CASSYFRGGPYNEQFF
TGTGCCAGCAGTTATTTTCGCGGGGGACCTTACAATGAGCAGTTCTTC
>TRBV6-1|TRBJ2-5|-|TRBD1
CASSEQPGQVYETQYF
TGTGCCAGCAGTGAACAGCCGGGACAGGTTTACGAGACCCAGTACTTC
>TRBV5-4|TRBJ1-5|-|TRBD1
CASSVGGQFNQPQHF
TGTGCCAGCAGCGTAGGGGGACAGTTCAATCAGCCCCAGCATTTT
>TRBV7-2|TRBJ2-3|-|-
CASSLFTQGGDTQYF
TGTGCCAGCAGCTTATTCACCCAGGGGGGAGATACGCAGTATTTT
>TRBV5-1|TRBJ2-7|-|TRBD2
CASSLGTSGAHYEQYF
TGCGCCAGCAGCTTAGGGACTAGCGGGGCCCACTACGAGCAGTACTTC
>TRBV5-1|TRBJ2-3|few|TRBD2
CASSSSGGGTDTQYF
TGCGCCAGCAGCTCCAGCGGGGGGGGCACAGATACGCAGTATTTT
>TRBV3-1/TRBV3-2|TRBJ2-5|-|TRBD2
CASSQGLAGLKETQYF
TGTGCCAGCAGCCAGGGACTAGCGGGTCTCAAAGAGACCCAGTACTTC
>TRBV27|TRBJ1-6|-|-
CASSLEGIYNSPLHF
TGTGCCAGCAGTTTAGAGGGGATCTATAATTCACCCCTCCACTTT
>TRBV5-5|TRBJ2-3|-|-
CASSLVGATGVDTQYF
TGTGCCAGCAGCTTGGTAGGAGCGACCGGGGTGGATACGCAGTATTTT
>TRBV12-5|TRBJ2-7|-|TRBD1
CASGLGTGGYEQYF
TGTGCTAGTGGTTTGGGGACAGGGGGCTACGAGCAGTACTTC
>TRBV19|TRBJ2-7|once|-
CASSTSTGSSYEQYF
TGTGCCAGTAGTACGTCTACAGGGAGCTCCTACGAGCAGTACTTC
>TRBV7-4|TRBJ1-4|-|TRBD1
CASLDRWGEKLFF
TGTGCCAGCCTGGACAGGTGGGGTGAAAAACTGTTTTTT
>TRBV29-1|TRBJ1-6|-|-
CSVSDSGNSPLHF
TGCAGCGTTTCGGACAGTGGTAATTCACCCCTCCACTTT
>TRBV6-2/TRBV6-3|TRBJ2-5|-|-
CASSLVAARETQYF
TGTGCCAGCAGTTTGGTTGCAGCTAGGGAGACCCAGTACTTC
>TRBV27|TRBJ1-2|-|-
CASSYDGRPNYGYTF
TGTGCCAGCAGTTATGACGGTAGACCGAACTATGGCTACACCTTC
>TRBV4-2|TRBJ2-3|once|TRBD2
CASSQRTLSGGSTDTQYF
TGTGCCAGCAGCCAACGCACCCTTAGCGGGGGGAGCACAGATACGCAGTATTTT
>TRBV19|TRBJ1-2|many|-
CASSIDRGGYGYTF
TGTGCCAGTAGTATAGATCGTGGCGGCTATGGCTACACCTTC
>TRBV5-1|TRBJ2-5|-|-
CASSFGGAETQYF
TGCGCCAGCAGCTTCGGAGGGGCCGAGACCCAGTACTTC
>TRBV9|TRBJ2-7|-|TRBD2
CASSVDPAGGMYF
TGTGCCAGCAGCGTAGATCCAGCGGGGGGTATGTACTTC
>TRBV6-1|TRBJ1-1|-|-
CASSEVGQLLKNTEAFF
TGTGCCAGCAGTGAAGTAGGGCAGCTACTTAAAAACACTGAAGCTTTCTTT
>TRBV4-2|TRBJ1-1|once|TRBD1
CASSLPGQGTEAFF
TGTGCCAGCAGCCTACCGGGACAGGGCACTGAAGCTTTCTTT
>TRBV3-1/TRBV3-2|TRBJ1-1|-|TRBD1
CASSQWDRGTNTEAFF
TGTGCCAGCAGCCAATGGGACAGGGGCACGAACACTGAAGCTTTCTTT
>TRBV3-1/TRBV3-2|TRBJ1-1|-|-
CASSLANTEAFF
TGTGCCAGCAGCCTGGCGAACACTGAAGCTTTCTTT
>TRBV5-1|TRBJ1-6|-|TRBD1
CASSTSGGSNNSPLHF
TGCGCCAGCAGCACTTCAGGGGGCTCTAATAATTCACCCCTCCACTTT
>TRBV7-9|TRBJ1-6|-|TRBD1
CASSPTGDSSPLHF
TGTGCCAGCAGCCCGACAGGGGATTCTTCACCCCTCCACTTT
>TRBV28|TRBJ1-1|-|-
CASRIGNTEAFF
TGTGCCAGCCGCATCGGAAACACTGAAGCTTTCTTT
>TRBV20-1|TRBJ1-1|-|-
CSASRTANTEAFF
TGCAGTGCTAGTCGTACAGCGAACACTGAAGCTTTCTTT
>TRBV5-5|TRBJ2-1|-|-
CASSLARGGSSYNEQFF
TGTGCCAGCAGCTTGGCCAGGGGAGGAAGCTCCTACAATGAGCAGTTCTTC
>TRBV19|TRBJ2-7|-|TRBD2
CASSIASGGIPTEQYF
TGTGCCAGTAGTATTGCTAGCGGGGGAATCCCTACGGAGCAGTACTTC
>TRBV6-1|TRBJ2-5|-|-
CASSVGTLQETQYF
TGTGCCAGCAGTGTCGGGACACTACAAGAGACCCAGTACTTC
>TRBV18|TRBJ2-3|-|-
CASSSSGSLTDTQYF
TGTGCCAGCTCATCCTCCGGATCGTTAACTGATACGCAGTATTTT
>TRBV5-1|TRBJ1-1|-|-
CASSLMNPGEAFF
TGCGCCAGCAGCTTGATGAACCCAGGTGAAGCTTTCTTT
>TRBV10-1|TRBJ1-2|-|-
CALHSDRQRWGYGYTF
TGCGCCCTCCACTCCGACAGACAACGGTGGGGCTATGGCTACACCTTC
>TRBV9|TRBJ1-2|-|-
CASSFRQDPSYGYTF
TGTGCCAGCAGCTTCCGACAGGACCCCTCCTATGGCTACACCTTC
>TRBV4-1|TRBJ2-1|once|-
CASSQDKVLGFNEQFF
TGCGCCAGCAGCCAAGATAAAGTTTTGGGGTTCAATGAGCAGTTCTTC
>TRBV15|TRBJ2-5|-|TRBD2
CATSEGGPGGLAGLRTQYF
TGTGCCACCAGCGAAGGAGGTCCCGGGGGACTAGCGGGGCTGAGAACCCAGTACTTC
>TRBV7-2|TRBJ1-1|-|-
CASSLDRVRNTEAFF
TGTGCCAGCAGCTTAGACAGGGTGAGGAACACTGAAGCTTTCTTT
>TRBV6-4|TRBJ1-6|-|TRBD1
CASSDSGGNSPLHF
TGTGCCAGCAGTGACTCAGGGGGCAATTCACCCCTCCACTTT
>TRBV5-1|TRBJ2-5|-|TRBD2
CASSLGAGREETQYF
TGCGCCAGCAGCTTGGGGGCAGGGAGGGAAGAGACCCAGTACTTC
>TRBV11-3|TRBJ2-1|-|-
CASSLGGLTPFF
TGTGCCAGCAGCTTAGGGGGGCTTACTCCGTTCTTC
>TRBV6-5|TRBJ1-5|-|-
CASSRGRGGQPQHF
TGTGCCAGCAGCCGGGGCAGGGGTGGGCAGCCCCAGCATTTT